These T cell receptor beta chains were read from a single sample in a study of technical replicates of blood from four donors. This table comes from immunoSEQ multiplex PCR, and its TCRdb copy is limited to in-frame clones, with some not included. The sample includes about 81,000 clones, roughly four fifths of them seen just once. Sequencing input: PBMCs. The receptors originated from a human donor in good health. Some clones in this sample may be carry-over from other donors' samples. Each CDR3 is given with its conserved first and last residue. The D gene is left open where the match is weak. Clone size is not always given. Where it is, it says once, few, many or a class for expanded clones.

clone size: NA
V gene: TRBV19
D gene: NA
J gene: TRBJ2-5
CDR3 protein: CASRPTGFGETQYF
CDR3 DNA: TGTGCCAGTAGGCCGACTGGCTTTGGGGAGACCCAGTACTTC

clone size: NA
V gene: TRBV7-2
D gene: NA
J gene: TRBJ2-7
CDR3 protein: CASSFFRGDYYEQYF
CDR3 DNA: TGTGCCAGCAGCTTTTTCAGGGGGGATTACTACGAGCAGTACTTC

clone size: NA
V gene: TRBV9
D gene: NA
J gene: TRBJ2-3
CDR3 protein: CASSVAGTLSPFTDTQYF
CDR3 DNA: TGTGCCAGCAGCGTAGCGGGGACACTGTCACCTTTCACAGATACGCAGTATTTT

clone size: NA
V gene: TRBV30
D gene: NA
J gene: TRBJ2-7
CDR3 protein: CAWSVLPGLPSYEQYF
CDR3 DNA: TGTGCCTGGAGTGTACTTCCGGGACTTCCTTCCTACGAGCAGTACTTC

clone size: NA
V gene: TRBV10-3
D gene: TRBD1
J gene: TRBJ1-5
CDR3 protein: CAISTGGTNQPQHF
CDR3 DNA: TGTGCCATCAGTACAGGGGGTACAAATCAGCCCCAGCATTTT

clone size: NA
V gene: TRBV7-9
D gene: TRBD1
J gene: TRBJ1-1
CDR3 protein: CASSKRQGMPEAFF
CDR3 DNA: TGTGCCAGCAGCAAAAGACAGGGAATGCCTGAAGCTTTCTTT

clone size: NA
V gene: TRBV5-6
D gene: NA
J gene: TRBJ2-7
CDR3 protein: CASSFGSVAYEQYF
CDR3 DNA: TGTGCCAGCAGCTTCGGGTCAGTCGCCTACGAGCAGTACTTC

clone size: once
V gene: TRBV19
D gene: TRBD1
J gene: TRBJ2-3
CDR3 protein: CASSIRQGSDTQYF
CDR3 DNA: TGTGCCAGTAGTATACGACAGGGTTCTGATACGCAGTATTTT

clone size: NA
V gene: TRBV7-8
D gene: TRBD1
J gene: TRBJ1-2
CDR3 protein: CASSTWDRASYTF
CDR3 DNA: TGTGCCAGCAGCACGTGGGACAGGGCCAGCTACACCTTC

clone size: NA
V gene: TRBV6-6
D gene: TRBD2
J gene: TRBJ2-7
CDR3 protein: CASRSTSGGAGYEQYF
CDR3 DNA: TGTGCCAGCAGGTCGACTAGCGGGGGGGCGGGCTACGAGCAGTACTTC

clone size: NA
V gene: TRBV19
D gene: NA
J gene: TRBJ1-2
CDR3 protein: CASSIRDTYGYTF
CDR3 DNA: TGTGCCAGTAGTATCCGGGACACCTATGGCTACACCTTC

clone size: NA
V gene: TRBV7-9
D gene: NA
J gene: TRBJ1-5
CDR3 protein: CASSLGEFQPQHF
CDR3 DNA: TGTGCCAGCAGCTTAGGGGAGTTTCAGCCCCAGCATTTT

clone size: NA
V gene: TRBV29-1
D gene: TRBD1
J gene: TRBJ2-2
CDR3 protein: CSVGRGRGTGELFF
CDR3 DNA: TGCAGCGTCGGCAGGGGGCGCGGCACCGGGGAGCTGTTTTTT

clone size: NA
V gene: TRBV4-2
D gene: TRBD1
J gene: TRBJ2-3
CDR3 protein: CASSLGQGADTQYF
CDR3 DNA: TGTGCCAGCAGCCTCGGACAGGGGGCAGATACGCAGTATTTT

clone size: NA
V gene: TRBV7-2
D gene: NA
J gene: TRBJ2-5
CDR3 protein: CASSAYRDETQYF
CDR3 DNA: TGTGCCAGCAGCGCCTACAGGGACGAGACCCAGTACTTC

clone size: once
V gene: TRBV5-5
D gene: TRBD1
J gene: TRBJ2-2
CDR3 protein: CASRARGQGQTGELFF
CDR3 DNA: TGTGCCAGCAGGGCGAGGGGACAGGGTCAAACCGGGGAGCTGTTTTTT

clone size: NA
V gene: TRBV5-1
D gene: NA
J gene: TRBJ2-7
CDR3 protein: CASSLNRYGYEQYF
CDR3 DNA: TGCGCCAGCAGCTTGAACAGGTATGGCTACGAGCAGTACTTC

clone size: NA
V gene: TRBV6-5
D gene: TRBD1
J gene: TRBJ1-6
CDR3 protein: CASSYEDRVGSPLHF
CDR3 DNA: TGTGCCAGCAGTTACGAAGACAGGGTGGGCTCACCCCTCCACTTT

clone size: once
V gene: TRBV11-3
D gene: NA
J gene: TRBJ2-3
CDR3 protein: CASSPRGTDTQYF
CDR3 DNA: TGTGCCAGCAGCCCGAGGGGCACAGATACGCAGTATTTT

clone size: NA
V gene: TRBV7-7
D gene: NA
J gene: TRBJ2-5
CDR3 protein: CASSLEGGETQYF
CDR3 DNA: TGTGCCAGCAGCTTGGAGGGTGGAGAGACCCAGTACTTC

clone size: NA
V gene: TRBV4-1
D gene: NA
J gene: TRBJ1-5
CDR3 protein: CASSQGGAYSNQPQHF
CDR3 DNA: TGCGCCAGCAGCCAGGGAGGCGCCTATAGCAATCAGCCCCAGCATTTT

clone size: NA
V gene: TRBV9
D gene: TRBD2
J gene: TRBJ2-1
CDR3 protein: CASSGTSDNEQFF
CDR3 DNA: TGTGCCAGCAGCGGTACTAGCGACAATGAGCAGTTCTTC

clone size: NA
V gene: TRBV7-6
D gene: NA
J gene: TRBJ1-3
CDR3 protein: CASSLGTSAGNTIYF
CDR3 DNA: TGTGCCAGCAGCTTAGGTACCTCGGCTGGAAACACCATATATTTT

clone size: NA
V gene: TRBV7-2
D gene: NA
J gene: TRBJ1-5
CDR3 protein: CASSSLGGAGQPQHF
CDR3 DNA: TGTGCCAGCAGCTCCCTTGGGGGCGCGGGTCAGCCCCAGCATTTT

clone size: NA
V gene: TRBV7-3
D gene: NA
J gene: TRBJ2-5
CDR3 protein: CASSLSPGLGETQYF
CDR3 DNA: TGTGCCAGCAGTTTATCCCCGGGACTCGGGGAGACCCAGTACTTC

clone size: NA
V gene: TRBV5-4
D gene: NA
J gene: TRBJ1-2
CDR3 protein: CASSTPGDGYTF
CDR3 DNA: TGTGCCAGCAGCACCCCCGGGGATGGCTACACCTTC

clone size: once
V gene: TRBV2
D gene: NA
J gene: TRBJ1-6
CDR3 protein: CASSTSGLDNSPLHF
CDR3 DNA: NA

clone size: NA
V gene: TRBV19
D gene: NA
J gene: TRBJ1-2
CDR3 protein: CASRNPRASNYGYTF
CDR3 DNA: TGTGCCAGTAGGAACCCCAGGGCGTCAAACTATGGCTACACCTTC

clone size: NA
V gene: TRBV6-6
D gene: NA
J gene: TRBJ1-3
CDR3 protein: CASSYRSGSSGNTIYF
CDR3 DNA: TGTGCCAGCAGTTACAGATCGGGGAGCTCTGGAAACACCATATATTTT

clone size: NA
V gene: TRBV9
D gene: NA
J gene: TRBJ2-3
CDR3 protein: CASSGGGTSTDTQYF
CDR3 DNA: TGTGCCAGCAGCGGAGGCGGCACTAGCACAGATACGCAGTATTTT

clone size: NA
V gene: TRBV7-2
D gene: TRBD1
J gene: TRBJ1-1
CDR3 protein: CASSADRERTEAFF
CDR3 DNA: TGTGCCAGCAGCGCGGACAGGGAGAGGACTGAAGCTTTCTTT

clone size: NA
V gene: TRBV30
D gene: TRBD1
J gene: TRBJ2-7
CDR3 protein: CAWSRYNPGQGTGEQYF
CDR3 DNA: TGTGCCTGGAGCAGATACAACCCGGGACAGGGGACTGGCGAGCAGTACTTC

clone size: NA
V gene: TRBV18
D gene: NA
J gene: TRBJ2-7
CDR3 protein: CASSSSEVYEQYF
CDR3 DNA: TGTGCCAGCTCATCCTCTGAGGTGTACGAGCAGTACTTC

clone size: NA
V gene: TRBV18
D gene: NA
J gene: TRBJ1-5
CDR3 protein: CASSPQGSYNQPQHF
CDR3 DNA: TGTGCCAGCTCACCGCAGGGGTCGTACAATCAGCCCCAGCATTTT

clone size: NA
V gene: TRBV25-1
D gene: NA
J gene: TRBJ1-1
CDR3 protein: CASSETVTEAFF
CDR3 DNA: TGTGCCAGCAGTGAGACTGTCACTGAAGCTTTCTTT

clone size: NA
V gene: TRBV7-6
D gene: NA
J gene: TRBJ2-7
CDR3 protein: CASSRTGYEQYF
CDR3 DNA: TGTGCCAGCAGCCGGACTGGCTACGAGCAGTACTTC

clone size: NA
V gene: TRBV4-1
D gene: NA
J gene: TRBJ1-4
CDR3 protein: CASREEGLTGRLFF
CDR3 DNA: TGCGCCAGCCGCGAGGAGGGATTAACCGGCCGACTGTTTTTT

clone size: NA
V gene: TRBV2
D gene: NA
J gene: TRBJ2-5
CDR3 protein: CASSDDYSAQETQYF
CDR3 DNA: TGTGCCAGCAGCGACGACTACAGCGCTCAAGAGACCCAGTACTTC

clone size: NA
V gene: TRBV4-3
D gene: NA
J gene: TRBJ2-1
CDR3 protein: CASSQDAAGAIYNEQFF
CDR3 DNA: TGCGCCAGCAGCCAAGACGCGGCGGGGGCGATCTACAATGAGCAGTTCTTC

clone size: few
V gene: TRBV27
D gene: NA
J gene: TRBJ1-1
CDR3 protein: CASSPRGGQAFF
CDR3 DNA: TGTGCCAGCAGTCCGCGCGGGGGGCAAGCTTTCTTT

clone size: NA
V gene: TRBV11-1
D gene: TRBD1
J gene: TRBJ2-5
CDR3 protein: CASSPGRTGGGQETQYF
CDR3 DNA: TGTGCCAGCAGCCCCGGGAGGACAGGGGGAGGGCAAGAGACCCAGTACTTC

clone size: once
V gene: TRBV5-1
D gene: TRBD1
J gene: TRBJ1-2
CDR3 protein: CASSIGQAHASYGYTF
CDR3 DNA: TGCGCCAGCAGCATTGGACAGGCCCACGCCTCCTATGGCTACACCTTC

clone size: NA
V gene: TRBV29-1
D gene: NA
J gene: TRBJ1-2
CDR3 protein: CSVPTGFYGYTF
CDR3 DNA: TGCAGCGTCCCGACCGGGTTCTATGGCTACACCTTC

clone size: NA
V gene: TRBV11-2
D gene: TRBD2
J gene: TRBJ2-1
CDR3 protein: CASSFSLAGSNEQFF
CDR3 DNA: TGTGCCAGCAGCTTTAGTCTAGCGGGAAGCAATGAGCAGTTCTTC

clone size: NA
V gene: TRBV28
D gene: NA
J gene: TRBJ1-5
CDR3 protein: CASRPASGLGRTQHF
CDR3 DNA: TGTGCCAGCAGACCCGCGAGTGGGCTTGGTAGGACCCAGCATTTT

clone size: NA
V gene: TRBV28
D gene: NA
J gene: TRBJ2-7
CDR3 protein: CASSFSVQGGYEQYF
CDR3 DNA: TGTGCCAGCAGTTTCTCGGTGCAGGGGGGATACGAGCAGTACTTC